The source of this T cell receptor (beta chain) is a study of Ad26.COV2.S vaccination and SARS-CoV-2 variants. Treatment here: approximately 18 received Ad26.COV2.S at low or high dose, single or two shots; roughly five received placebo; per-sample allocation not given. After the first vaccine or placebo injection, samples were drawn on day 63. The CDR3 spans 20 residues. The V and J ends lost 6 bases and 0 bases respectively, with 29 bases between them. Sequenced by immunoSEQ multiplex PCR; TCRdb stores in-frame clones only, minus some. The sample lists around 310,000 clones, roughly nine tenths occurring once.

The chain couples TRBV23-1 to TRBJ1-1, with D perhaps TRBD1 (6 bases). TRBV23-1 is filed as an ORF, its function uncertain. Sequenced here: peripheral blood, sampled in a trial of Ad26.COV2.S vaccine versus placebo. The origin of this receptor is a person between 18 and 65 years old who received the Ad26.COV2.S COVID-19 vaccine or a placebo. The CDR3 reads CASRFFAQYPGETMNTEAFF. The CDR3 bases are TGCGCCAGCAGGTTTTTCGCCCAATATCCAGGGGAGACAATGAACACTGAAGCTTTCTTT.